This T cell receptor beta chain was captured in a study of blood T cell repertoires in COVID-19. Under the authors' procedure: Researchers report that nucleated cell counts were estimated from reference gene primer amplification. Assay used: immunoSEQ multiplex PCR; TCRdb lists only in-frame clones, some missing. Clonal size and the V and J genes are those of that table, whereas D and trimming came from the DNA. The repertoire holds more than 350,000 clones, with more than 70% as singletons. Sequencing input: peripheral blood. The clonotype originates from a woman younger than 45 with COVID-19, enrolled during active disease.

Here the CDR3 reads CASSSGTGWYEQYF. CDR3 nucleotide sequence: TGTGCCAGCAGCTCCGGGACAGGGTGGTACGAGCAGTACTTC. V and J are TRBV5-5 and TRBJ2-7; 9 bases align to TRBD1. This CDR3 comprises 14 residues. Germline V gene data show CDR1 as SGHKS and CDR2 as YYEKEE (reference sequence). V dropped 3 bases and J dropped 4; count of bases not matched to a gene: 5.